Below are 2 T cell receptor beta chains sequenced from a single sample in a study of blood T cell repertoires in COVID-19. The protocol was immunoSEQ multiplex PCR, while the TCRdb copy is restricted to in-frame clones and leaves out a portion. The sample consists of 320,000 or so clones, about 88% of them appearing once. The sequenced material came from PBMCs or T cells enriched from blood (not recorded which). Receptors were obtained from a woman aged 25 to 39 who had recovered from COVID-19.

This chain joins TRBV5-1 and TRBJ2-3; 7 bases agree with TRBD1. Looked up from germline, CDR1 is SGHRS and CDR2 is YFSETQ. This CDR3 spans 15 amino acids. Trimming removed 3 bases from V and 2 bases from J; junction bases left unmatched: 6. This chain's CDR3 is CASSSPGQNTDTQYF. CDR3 in DNA: TGCGCCAGCAGCTCCCCGGGACAGAACACAGATACGCAGTATTTT. Combining the CDR3 with reference TRBV5-1 and TRBJ2-3 gives the whole variable domain KAGVTQTPRYLIKTRGQQVTLSCSPISGHRSVSWYQQTPGQGLQFLFEYFSETQRNKGNFPGRFSGRQFSNSRSEMNVSTLELGDSALYLCASSSPGQNTDTQYFGPGTRLTVL.

The chain carries TRBV5-1 and TRBJ2-4, with D possibly matching TRBD1 (5 bases). The CDR3 consists of 16 residues. CDR1 is SGHRS, CDR2 YFSETQ, per germline. Trimming cost V 2 bases and J 5 bases, with 17 bases left between them. The CDR3 bases are TGCGCCAGCAGCTTTGCATGGGGCAGCCCCCAAAACATTCAGTACTTC. It yields the protein CASSFAWGSPQNIQYF.